This TCR beta chain was captured in a study of memory CD4+ T cells and cytomegalovirus serostatus. Study-level information: This sample comes from healthy Belgian adults, several CMV seropositive, 24 seronegative.

Measured with immunoSEQ multiplex PCR; TCRdb has only the in-frame clones, and not every one. The table includes 55,000 to 65,000 clones, roughly 81% detected once. Single viable CD3+CD4+CD8-CD45RO+ cells were sorted as the memory CD4+ T cells. Sequencing was carried out using memory CD4+ T cells from blood. The clonotype originates from an adult in good health and CMV-seronegative.

CDR3 in amino acids: CASSLDPRGMNTEAFF. DNA of the CDR3: TGTGCCAGCAGCTTAGACCCGAGGGGGATGAACACTGAAGCTTTCTTT. The chain employs TRBV7-3 and TRBJ1-1; a possible D gene is TRBD1 (6 bases). This CDR3 has 16 amino acids. Germline V lookup: CDR1 SGHTA, CDR2 FQGTGA. V was clipped by 2 bases and J by 0 bases, with 13 bases between them.